This record concerns one TCR beta chain sequence. The data were taken from a study of blood T cell repertoires in COVID-19. Profiled with immunoSEQ multiplex PCR; TCRdb holds only in-frame clones, not every one. The sample includes a few hundred thousand clones, 87% of them seen just once. V lost 7 bases to trimming and J lost 2 bases, with 10 bases between them. Germline lookup yields CDR1 SGHDN and CDR2 FVKESK. The CDR3 length is 13 residues. The sequenced material came from peripheral blood. The chain has TRBV14 and TRBJ2-3; D gene unclear. This receptor was identified in a woman under 30 who had recovered from COVID-19. The CDR3 protein is CASTDFNTDTQYF. The CDR3 coding sequence is TGTGCCAGCACCGACTTTAACACAGATACGCAGTATTTT.